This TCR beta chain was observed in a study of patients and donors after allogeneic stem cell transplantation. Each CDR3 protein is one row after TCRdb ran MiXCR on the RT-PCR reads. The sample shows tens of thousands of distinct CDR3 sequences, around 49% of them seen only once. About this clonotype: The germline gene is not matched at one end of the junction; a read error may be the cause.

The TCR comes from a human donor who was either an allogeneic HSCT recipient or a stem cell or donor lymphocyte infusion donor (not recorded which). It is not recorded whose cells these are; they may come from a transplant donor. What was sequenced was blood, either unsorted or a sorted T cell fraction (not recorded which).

The CDR3 nucleotides are TGTGCCAGCAGTGAATTGGGACACTTC. Protein product: CASSELGHF. The chain recombines TRBV6-1 with TRBJ1-2, with D maybe TRBD1 (6 bases). The CDR3 spans 9 residues. Germline CDR1 and CDR2: MNHNS and SASEGT.